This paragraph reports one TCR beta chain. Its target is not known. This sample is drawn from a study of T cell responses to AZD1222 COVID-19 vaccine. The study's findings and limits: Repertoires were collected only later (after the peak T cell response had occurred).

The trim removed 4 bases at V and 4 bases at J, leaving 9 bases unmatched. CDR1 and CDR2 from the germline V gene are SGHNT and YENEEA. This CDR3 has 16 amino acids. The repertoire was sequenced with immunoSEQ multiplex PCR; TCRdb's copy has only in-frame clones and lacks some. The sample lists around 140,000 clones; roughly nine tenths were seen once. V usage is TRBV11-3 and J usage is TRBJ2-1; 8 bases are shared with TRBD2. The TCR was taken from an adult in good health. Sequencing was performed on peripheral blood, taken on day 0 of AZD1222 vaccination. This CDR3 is CASSSLSGSFYNEQFF. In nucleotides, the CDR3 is TGTGCCAGCAGCTCTCTCAGCGGGAGCTTTTACAATGAGCAGTTCTTC.